This TCR beta chain comes out of a study of vaccination effects on CD4 cells after COVID-19. Expansion of antigen-specific CD4+ T cells with viral peptide pools was carried out by the ViraFEST assay before sequencing. Following 10 days of culture, CD4+ T cells were isolated. Their SARS-CoV-2 infection, verified by PCR, occurred between March and December 2020. Every participant took two doses of the BNT162b2 or mRNA-1273 vaccine. Each culture had half its medium swapped for IL-2 medium on days 3 and 7. Germline-derived CDR1 and CDR2 are SGHKS and YYEKEE (reference sequence). The CDR3 is 14 residues long. With 1 base removed from V and 0 bases from J, the gap between germline ends came to 7 bases. Assay: immunoSEQ multiplex PCR; the TCRdb copy retains only in-frame clones and omits some. The sample has under 15,000 clones, roughly four fifths seen once. Regarding this clone: What it binds is not known.

This sequence joins TRBV5-5 and TRBJ1-1; maybe TRBD1 (6 bases). Sequencing was performed on CD4+ T cells from PBMCs cultured with HCoV-NL63 spike peptides, taken after COVID-19 vaccination. This sequence was found in a human donor who had a prior SARS-CoV-2 infection. The CDR3 region is CASSLQGMNTEAFF. The CDR3 DNA reads as TGTGCCAGCAGCTTGCAGGGGATGAACACTGAAGCTTTCTTT.